The 20 T cell receptor beta chains given below trace back to one sample, sequenced in a study of cytomegalovirus exposure and HLA in healthy donors. The PCR used 60 Vbeta and 13 Jbeta primers. TCRdb keeps only in-frame clones here, not all; method: immunoSEQ multiplex PCR. This sample carries about 130,000 clones, less than 85% of them seen once, and the ten largest clones take 1.2%. Sequencing was done on a sample of PBMCs. The receptors come from a female donor in good health and CMV-seronegative.

The V call is TRBV7-6, the J call TRBJ1-3, with D uncertain. Germline loops: CDR1 SGHVS, CDR2 FNYEAQ. This CDR3 comprises 16 residues. The ends were cut back, 5 bases at V and 3 bases at J, with 17 bases in the middle. The DNA for the CDR3 is TGTGCCAGCAGCGGAGGGCCTCTGCAACTTGGAAACACCATATATTTT. Amino acid sequence: CASSGGPLQLGNTIYF.

V is TRBV12-5 and J is TRBJ2-5, with 9 bases aligning to TRBD1. Germline V CDR1 and CDR2: LGHNT, FRNRAP. V was pared by 6 bases and J by 2 bases, with 4 bases of the junction left unmatched. The CDR3 length is 14 residues. The CDR3 coding sequence is TGTGCTAGTGGCTCCGGACAGGGGCAAGAGACCCAGTACTTC. Encoded protein: CASGSGQGQETQYF.

V gene TRBV30 combines with J gene TRBJ1-4, with a weak D call TRBD1 (6 bases). From germline, CDR1 is GTSNPN and CDR2 SVGIG (reference sequence). CDR3 size: 15 residues. V was shortened by 2 bases and J by 7 bases, with 17 bases between the two germline ends. CDR3 DNA: TGTGCCTGGAGTCGACTACAGGGAAGAGGTGAAAAACTGTTTTTT. Its protein product is CAWSRLQGRGEKLFF. Complete variable domain (other parts from reference TRBV30 and TRBJ1-4): SQTIHQWPATLVQPVGSPLSLECTVEGTSNPNLYWYRQAAGRGLQLLFYSVGIGQISSEVPQNLSASRPQDRQFILSSKKLLLSDSGFYLCAWSRLQGRGEKLFFGSGTQLSVL.

The CDR3 here is CASSLNRDNIQYF. The DNA of the CDR3 is TGTGCCAGCAGCTTAAACAGGGATAACATTCAGTACTTC. This chain links TRBV7-3 with TRBJ2-4, with a possible D match to TRBD1 (6 bases). This CDR3 spans 13 amino acids. Trimming left V 1 base short and J 7 bases short, with 8 bases between. Germline V gene data show CDR1 as SGHTA and CDR2 as FQGTGA.

This clone was counted only a few times. The V gene is TRBV19, the J gene TRBJ1-6, with D perhaps matching TRBD1 (6 bases). This CDR3 contains 14 residues. V was shortened by 7 bases and J by 8 bases, with 15 bases between the two germline ends. CDR1 is LNHDA, CDR2 SQIVND, per germline (reference sequence). CDR3 sequence reads: CASTIQGVDSPLHF. The CDR3 bases are TGTGCCAGTACAATACAGGGAGTCGATTCACCCCTCCACTTT.

The chain is built from TRBV27 and TRBJ2-1, with TRBD2 matching 11 bases. Germline V CDR1 and CDR2: MNHEY, SMNVEV (reference sequence). Losses at the gene ends were 4 bases for V and 7 bases for J; bases not matched to a gene: 12. The CDR3 contains 17 residues. The CDR3 DNA follows: TGTGCCAGCAGTTCAGCACTAGCGGGAGCCCCCACAAATGAGCAGTTCTTC. This gives the protein CASSSALAGAPTNEQFF.

The V and J genes are TRBV6-5 and TRBJ1-1, with a tentative D call TRBD1 (5 bases). The CDR3 totals 14 residues. Germline CDR1 is MNHEY and CDR2 is SVGAGI. The V end was cut by 6 bases, the J end by 6 bases, with 17 bases between. CDR3 protein: CASRDSLSRAEAFF. The CDR3 region has the DNA TGTGCCAGCAGAGACAGTCTCTCAAGGGCTGAAGCTTTCTTT.

V gene TRBV6-6 combines with J gene TRBJ1-2; D gene unclear. The CDR3 spans 15 residues. Germline-derived CDR1 and CDR2 are MNHNY and SVGAGI (reference sequence). Trimming removed 2 bases at V and 4 bases at J, with 14 bases between. The CDR3 loop reads CASSYGSSASYGYTF. As DNA, the CDR3 is TGTGCCAGCAGTTACGGTAGCTCGGCTTCCTATGGCTACACCTTC.

This clone was recorded once. The chain recombines TRBV18 with TRBJ1-3; TRBD1 matches 7 bases. Germline assignment: CDR1 KGHSH and CDR2 LQKENI. The CDR3 loop spans 15 amino acids. The ends lost 6 bases at V and 2 bases at J; junction bases unmatched: 7. This CDR3 reads CASSLGQAAGNTIYF. For the CDR3, the DNA is TGTGCCAGCTCTCTTGGACAGGCGGCTGGAAACACCATATATTTT.

The CDR3 bases are TGTGCCAGCAGTTCAGTTGGGGAGCTGTTTTTT. Amino acids: CASSSVGELFF. This rearrangement joins TRBV6-5 to TRBJ2-2; D is uncertain. V was clipped by 4 bases and J by 8 bases, with 5 bases between them. Germline V gives CDR1 MNHEY, CDR2 SVGAGI. CDR3 size: 11 residues.

V gene TRBV11-3 combines with J gene TRBJ2-2; D not certain. The CDR3 loop spans 15 amino acids. Germline values: CDR1 SGHNT, CDR2 YENEEA. The V end lost 5 bases, the J end lost 3 bases, and 13 bases lay between the germline ends. This CDR3 reads CASSPRLEDTGELFF. CDR3 sequence (DNA): TGTGCCAGCAGCCCCCGGCTCGAGGACACCGGGGAGCTGTTTTTT. The full variable domain, its missing parts supplied by reference TRBV11-3 and TRBJ2-2, is EAGVVQSPRYKIIEKKQPVAFWCNPISGHNTLYWYLQNLGQGPELLIRYENEEAVDDSQLPKDRFSAERLKGVDSTLKIQPAELGDSAVYLCASSPRLEDTGELFFGEGSRLTVL.

This clone is a singleton in its sample. The J gene is TRBJ2-3, the V gene TRBV12-5, with TRBD1 identical over 7 bases. Unmatched junction bases numbered 21, after V lost 0 bases and J lost 0 bases. CDR3 length equals 22 residues. CDR1 and CDR2 (germline): LGHNT, FRNRAP. The CDR3 protein is CASGLVDSRSGQIDPSTDTQYF. The CDR3, as DNA: TGTGCTAGTGGTTTGGTTGATAGCCGGTCGGGACAGATAGATCCTAGCACAGATACGCAGTATTTT.

The rearrangement uses TRBV11-2 and TRBJ2-5; 8 positions agree with TRBD2. Germline CDR1 is SGHAT and CDR2 is FQNNGV. This CDR3 is built from 14 residues. The J segment lost 5 bases and the V segment lost 4 bases, leaving 6 bases of the junction unmatched. DNA of the CDR3: TGTGCCAGCAGCTACGGGGGGGGGCGCGAGACCCAGTACTTC. Its translation: CASSYGGGRETQYF.

This clone is a singleton in its sample. This chain uses TRBV7-9 with TRBJ2-6, with no clear D. Trimming pared 2 bases from V and 0 bases from J, leaving 5 bases between. The CDR3 contains 15 residues. Germline-derived CDR1 and CDR2 are SEHNR and FQNEAQ (reference sequence). The CDR3 protein is CASSLFSSGANVLTF. The DNA for the CDR3 is TGTGCCAGCAGCTTATTCTCCTCTGGGGCCAACGTCCTGACTTTC.

CDR3 sequence reads: CACQRGEAEAFF. CDR3 nucleotides: TGTGCCTGCCAACGGGGGGAGGCTGAAGCTTTCTTT. The J gene is TRBJ1-1, the V gene TRBV2; D is possibly TRBD1 (5 bases). The CDR3 runs to 12 residues. V was pared by 11 bases and J by 6 bases, with 16 bases between. The V gene's germline CDR1 is SNHLY and CDR2 FYNNEI.

The chain joins TRBV10-2 to TRBJ2-7; 7 bases align to TRBD1. Germline CDR1 and CDR2: WSHSY and SAAADI. There are 17 residues in the CDR3. The ends lost 4 bases at V and 0 bases at J; junction bases unmatched: 12. The CDR3 DNA is TGCGCCAGCAGTGGGCCCCCGACAGGGCCCAGCTCCTACGAGCAGTACTTC. This codes for CASSGPPTGPSSYEQYF.

The chain employs TRBV6-1 and TRBJ1-1, with a tentative D call TRBD1 (5 bases). V was pared by 1 base and J by 0 bases, with 6 bases between. CDR3 size: 14 residues. The germline CDR1 and CDR2 sequences are MNHNS and SASEGT. In DNA form, the CDR3 reads TGTGCCAGCAGTGAAGTACAGGTGAACACTGAAGCTTTCTTT. Its protein is CASSEVQVNTEAFF.

The chain joins TRBV6-5 to TRBJ2-7; TRBD1 might be the D (5 bases). The V end was cut by 0 bases, the J end by 2 bases, with 11 bases between. There are 15 residues in the CDR3. Germline V gives CDR1 MNHEY, CDR2 SVGAGI. CDR3 region: CASSYSSKGPYEQYF. In nucleotides, the CDR3 is TGTGCCAGCAGTTACTCGTCGAAGGGGCCCTACGAGCAGTACTTC.

The chain employs TRBV28 and TRBJ2-1; 7 bases line up with TRBD2. This CDR3 contains 15 residues. Trimming at V came to 8 bases and at J to 6 bases, leaving 13 bases not matched to a gene. Germline loops: CDR1 MDHEN, CDR2 SYDVKM. The CDR3 is CASRTWGGISNEQFF. The CDR3 bases are TGTGCCAGCCGCACCTGGGGGGGGATCAGCAATGAGCAGTTCTTC.

In this sample, this clone turned up once. V gene TRBV19 combines with J gene TRBJ1-1, with D unresolved. Trimming took off 4 bases at V and 5 bases at J, with 14 bases between the two ends. The CDR3 length is 14 residues. Germline CDR1 reads LNHDA; CDR2 reads SQIVND (reference sequence). In nucleotides, the CDR3 is TGTGCCAGTAGTACCCCATCAGTAACGACTGAAGCTTTCTTT. It encodes CASSTPSVTTEAFF.